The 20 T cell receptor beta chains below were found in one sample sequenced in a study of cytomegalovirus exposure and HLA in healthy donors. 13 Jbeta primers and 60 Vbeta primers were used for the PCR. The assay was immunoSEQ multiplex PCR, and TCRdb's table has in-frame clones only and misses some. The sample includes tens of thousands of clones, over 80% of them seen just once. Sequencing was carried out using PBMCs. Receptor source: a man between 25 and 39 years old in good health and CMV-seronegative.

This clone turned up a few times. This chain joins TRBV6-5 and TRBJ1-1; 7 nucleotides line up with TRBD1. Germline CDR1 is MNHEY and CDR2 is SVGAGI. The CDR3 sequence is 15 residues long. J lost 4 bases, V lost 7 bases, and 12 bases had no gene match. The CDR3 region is CASNNGDRAFTEAFF. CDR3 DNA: TGTGCCAGCAATAACGGGGACAGAGCCTTCACTGAAGCTTTCTTT.

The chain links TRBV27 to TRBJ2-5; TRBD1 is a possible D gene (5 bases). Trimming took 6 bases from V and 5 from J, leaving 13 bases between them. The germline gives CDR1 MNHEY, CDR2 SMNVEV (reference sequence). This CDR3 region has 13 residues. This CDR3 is CASRGTGGETQYF. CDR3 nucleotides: TGTGCCAGCAGGGGAACAGGTGGGGAGACCCAGTACTTC.

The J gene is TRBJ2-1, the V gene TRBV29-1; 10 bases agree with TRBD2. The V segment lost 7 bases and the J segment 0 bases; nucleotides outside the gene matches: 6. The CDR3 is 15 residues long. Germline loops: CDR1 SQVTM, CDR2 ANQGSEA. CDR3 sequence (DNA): TGCAGCGGATTCGTAGCGGGGGGCTCCTACAATGAGCAGTTCTTC. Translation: CSGFVAGGSYNEQFF.

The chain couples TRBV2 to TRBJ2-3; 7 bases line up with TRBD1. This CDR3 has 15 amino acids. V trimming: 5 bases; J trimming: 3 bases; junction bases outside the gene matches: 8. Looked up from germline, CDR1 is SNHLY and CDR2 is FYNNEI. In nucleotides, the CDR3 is TGTGCCAGCAGTATGCAAGGGGGCGGGACAGATACGCAGTATTTT. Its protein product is CASSMQGGGTDTQYF.

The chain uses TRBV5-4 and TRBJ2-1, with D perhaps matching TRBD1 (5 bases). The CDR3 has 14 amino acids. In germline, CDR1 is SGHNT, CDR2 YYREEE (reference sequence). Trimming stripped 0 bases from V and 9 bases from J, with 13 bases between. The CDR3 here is CASSLDYQGAEQFF. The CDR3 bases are TGTGCCAGCAGCTTGGATTACCAGGGTGCTGAGCAGTTCTTC.

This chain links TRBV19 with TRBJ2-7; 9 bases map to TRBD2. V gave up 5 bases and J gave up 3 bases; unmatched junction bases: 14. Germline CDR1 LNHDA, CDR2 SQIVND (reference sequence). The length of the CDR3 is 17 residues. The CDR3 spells CASSLGSGGPRVYEQYF. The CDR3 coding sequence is TGTGCCAGTAGTCTAGGAAGCGGGGGGCCACGGGTCTACGAGCAGTACTTC.

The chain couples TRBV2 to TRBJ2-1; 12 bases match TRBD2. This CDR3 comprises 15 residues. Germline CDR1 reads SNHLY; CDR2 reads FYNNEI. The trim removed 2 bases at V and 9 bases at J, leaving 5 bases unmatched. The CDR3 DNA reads TGTGCCAGCAGTGAAAGGGCTAGCGGGAGGGGTGAGCAGTTCTTC. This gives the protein CASSERASGRGEQFF.

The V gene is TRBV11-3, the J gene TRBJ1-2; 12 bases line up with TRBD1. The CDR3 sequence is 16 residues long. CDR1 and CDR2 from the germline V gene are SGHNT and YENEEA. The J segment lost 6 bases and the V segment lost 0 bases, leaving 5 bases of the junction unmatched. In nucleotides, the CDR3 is TGTGCCAGCAGCTTAGATCACGGGACAGGGGGCAATGGCTACACCTTC. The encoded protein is CASSLDHGTGGNGYTF.

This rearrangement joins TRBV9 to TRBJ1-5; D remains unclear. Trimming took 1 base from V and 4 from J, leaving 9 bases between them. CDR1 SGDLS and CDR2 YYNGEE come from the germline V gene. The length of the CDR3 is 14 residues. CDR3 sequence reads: CASSVHPGNQPQHF. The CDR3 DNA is TGTGCCAGCAGCGTACACCCCGGGAATCAGCCCCAGCATTTT.

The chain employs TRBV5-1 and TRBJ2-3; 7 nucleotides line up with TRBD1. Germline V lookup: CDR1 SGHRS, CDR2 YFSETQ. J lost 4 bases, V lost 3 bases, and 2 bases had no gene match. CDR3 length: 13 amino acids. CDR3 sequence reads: CASSSTGPDTQYF. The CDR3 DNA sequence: TGCGCCAGCAGCTCGACAGGGCCAGATACGCAGTATTTT.

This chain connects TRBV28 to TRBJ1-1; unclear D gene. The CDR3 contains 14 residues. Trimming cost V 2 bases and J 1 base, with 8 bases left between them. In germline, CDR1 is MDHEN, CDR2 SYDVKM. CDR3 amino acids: CASSLISGNTEAFF. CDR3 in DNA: TGTGCCAGCAGTTTAATTTCAGGGAACACTGAAGCTTTCTTT.

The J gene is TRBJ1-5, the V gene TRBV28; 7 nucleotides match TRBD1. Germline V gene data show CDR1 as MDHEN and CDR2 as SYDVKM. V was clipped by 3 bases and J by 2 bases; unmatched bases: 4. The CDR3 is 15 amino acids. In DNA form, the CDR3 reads TGTGCCAGCAGTTTGACAGGGTCTGGCAATCAGCCCCAGCATTTT. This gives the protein CASSLTGSGNQPQHF.

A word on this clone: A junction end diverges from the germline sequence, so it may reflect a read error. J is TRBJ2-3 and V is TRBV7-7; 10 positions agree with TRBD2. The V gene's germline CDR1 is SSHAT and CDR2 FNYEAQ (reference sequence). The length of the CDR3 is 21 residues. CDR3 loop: CASSLAILAGWETTSTDTQYF. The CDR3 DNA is TGTGCTAGCAGCTTAGCGATACTAGCGGGGTGGGAGACGACTAGCACAGATACGCAGTATTTT.

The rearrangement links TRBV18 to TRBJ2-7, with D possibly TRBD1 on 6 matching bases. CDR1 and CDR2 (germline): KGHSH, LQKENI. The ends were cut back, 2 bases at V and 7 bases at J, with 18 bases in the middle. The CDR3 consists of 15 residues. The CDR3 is CASSPRSGATEEQYF. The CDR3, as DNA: TGTGCCAGCTCACCAAGGTCAGGGGCTACTGAGGAGCAGTACTTC.

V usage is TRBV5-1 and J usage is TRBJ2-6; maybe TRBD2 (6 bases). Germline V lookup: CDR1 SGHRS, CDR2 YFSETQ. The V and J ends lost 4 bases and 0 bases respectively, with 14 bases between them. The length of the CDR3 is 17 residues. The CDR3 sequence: CASSPSAGISGANVLTF. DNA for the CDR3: TGCGCCAGCAGCCCCTCGGCGGGGATCTCTGGGGCCAACGTCCTGACTTTC. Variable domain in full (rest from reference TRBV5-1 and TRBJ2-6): KAGVTQTPRYLIKTRGQQVTLSCSPISGHRSVSWYQQTPGQGLQFLFEYFSETQRNKGNFPGRFSGRQFSNSRSEMNVSTLELGDSALYLCASSPSAGISGANVLTFGAGSRLTVL.

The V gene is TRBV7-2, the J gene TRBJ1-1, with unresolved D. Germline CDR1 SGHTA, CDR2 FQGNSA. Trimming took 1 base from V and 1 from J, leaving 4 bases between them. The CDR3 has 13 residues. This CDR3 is CASSLGRNTEAFF. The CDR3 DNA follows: TGTGCCAGCAGCTTAGGCAGGAACACTGAAGCTTTCTTT.

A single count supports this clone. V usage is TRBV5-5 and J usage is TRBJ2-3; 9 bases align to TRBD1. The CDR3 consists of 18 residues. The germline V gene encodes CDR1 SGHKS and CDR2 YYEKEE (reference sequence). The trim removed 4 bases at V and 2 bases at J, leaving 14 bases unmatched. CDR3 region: CASSMTFIDRGSTDTQYF. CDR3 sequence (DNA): TGTGCCAGCAGCATGACCTTCATTGACAGGGGGTCCACAGATACGCAGTATTTT.

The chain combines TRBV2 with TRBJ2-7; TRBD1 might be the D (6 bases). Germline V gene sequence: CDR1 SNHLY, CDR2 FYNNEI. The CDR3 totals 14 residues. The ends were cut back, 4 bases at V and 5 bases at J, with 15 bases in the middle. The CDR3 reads CASSAKSQGNEQYF. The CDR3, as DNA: TGTGCCAGCAGTGCGAAAAGCCAGGGGAACGAGCAGTACTTC.

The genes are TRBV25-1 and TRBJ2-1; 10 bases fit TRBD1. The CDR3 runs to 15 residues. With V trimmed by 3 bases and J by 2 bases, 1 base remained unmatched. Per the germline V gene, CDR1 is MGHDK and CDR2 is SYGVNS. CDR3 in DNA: TGTGCCAGCAGTGATGGACAGGGGGCCTACAATGAGCAGTTCTTC. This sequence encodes CASSDGQGAYNEQFF.

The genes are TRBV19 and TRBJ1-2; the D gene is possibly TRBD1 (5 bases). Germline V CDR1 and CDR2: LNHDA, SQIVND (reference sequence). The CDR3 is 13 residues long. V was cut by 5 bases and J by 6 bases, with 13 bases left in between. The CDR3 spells CASSPSRANGYTF. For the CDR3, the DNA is TGTGCCAGTAGTCCGAGCAGGGCCAATGGCTACACCTTC. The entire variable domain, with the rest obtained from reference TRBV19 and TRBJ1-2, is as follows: DGGITQSPKYLFRKEGQNVTLSCEQNLNHDAMYWYRQDPGQGLRLIYYSQIVNDFQKGDIAEGYSVSREKKESFPLTVTSAQKNPTAFYLCASSPSRANGYTFGSGTRLTVV.